This T cell receptor beta chain was observed in a study of Graves' ophthalmopathy and Graves' hyperthyroidism. Study outcomes and limitations: At about 69% sensitivity and approximately 74% specificity, the model predicted progression of the ophthalmopathy.

No donor had other autoimmune disease, uncontrolled infection, pregnancy or lactation. From germline, CDR1 is DFQATT and CDR2 SNEGSKA (reference sequence). V gave up 1 base and J gave up 4 bases, with 10 bases separating them. CDR3 length equals 13 residues. This clonotype was detected many times. What it binds is not known. TCR beta CDR3 regions were amplified from RNA transcripts. An opening RT-PCR round employed HTBI primers and preceded a second-round multiplex PCR. TCRdb called the multiplex PCR reads again in MiXCR, with one record for every CDR3 protein. The sample includes roughly 380,000 distinct CDR3 sequences, approximately 15% seen only once; the top ten take roughly 7%.

The genes are TRBV20-1 and TRBJ1-1; D unclear. This clonotype was sampled from a woman younger than 35 with stable Graves' hyperthyroidism. Sequenced sample: peripheral blood. The CDR3, as DNA: TGCAGTGCTAGAGGGGTAACAATCACTGAAGCTTTCTTT. Protein product: CSARGVTITEAFF.